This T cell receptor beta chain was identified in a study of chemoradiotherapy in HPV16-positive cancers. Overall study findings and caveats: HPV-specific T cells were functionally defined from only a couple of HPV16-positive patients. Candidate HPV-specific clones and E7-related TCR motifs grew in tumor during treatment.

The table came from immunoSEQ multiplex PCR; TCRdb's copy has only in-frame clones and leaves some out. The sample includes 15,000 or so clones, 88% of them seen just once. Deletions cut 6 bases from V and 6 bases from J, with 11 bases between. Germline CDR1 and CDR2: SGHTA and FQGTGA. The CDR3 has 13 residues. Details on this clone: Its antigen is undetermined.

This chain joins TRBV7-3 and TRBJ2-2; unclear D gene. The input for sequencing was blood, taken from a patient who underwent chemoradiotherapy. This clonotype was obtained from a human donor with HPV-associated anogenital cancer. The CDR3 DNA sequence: TGTGCCAGCAGATACACTACGGCCGGGGAGCTGTTTTTT. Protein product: CASRYTTAGELFF.